Shown below are 15 T cell receptor beta chains from a single sample sequenced in a study of cytomegalovirus exposure and HLA in healthy donors (dated by TCRdb to 2016 to 2017). Library preparation used the immunoSEQ multiplex PCR assay. For the multiplex PCR, a mixture combining 60 forward primers for TCR Vbeta segments and 13 reverse primers for TCR Jbeta segments was used. TCRdb took over this immuneACCESS table, retaining in-frame rearrangements with V and J assigned. Such tables are incomplete; in checked studies, under half of the missing clones stem from an unresolved V gene, and the remainder is unexplained. This sample is represented by 75,000 to 100,000 clones; 60% to 85% of them were singletons. 15% to 20% of the sample belongs to the ten largest clones. Material: PBMCs. The receptors derive from a man aged 60-69 years in good health and CMV-seropositive.

This chain links TRBV18 with TRBJ2-1, with D possibly being TRBD2 (6 bases). CDR3 size: 16 residues. V was clipped by 3 bases and J by 0 bases, with 12 bases between them. Germline CDR1 and CDR2: KGHSH and LQKENI. In nucleotides, the CDR3 is TGTGCCAGCTCACCGGTAGCGGCGGTCTCCTACAATGAGCAGTTCTTC. This codes for CASSPVAAVSYNEQFF.

The genes are TRBV11-2 and TRBJ2-7; TRBD1 aligns across 7 bases. The V segment lost 4 bases and the J segment 0 bases; nucleotides outside the gene matches: 3. In germline, CDR1 is SGHAT, CDR2 FQNNGV. This CDR3 has 14 amino acids. The CDR3 spells CASSSTGTSYEQYF. In DNA form, the CDR3 reads TGTGCCAGCAGCTCGACAGGGACCTCCTACGAGCAGTACTTC.

The chain has TRBV28 and TRBJ2-7; D is possibly TRBD1 (5 bases). Germline-derived CDR1 and CDR2 are MDHEN and SYDVKM. V was clipped by 8 bases and J by 5 bases, with 13 bases between them. This CDR3 comprises 12 residues. The CDR3 bases are TGTGCCAGCGTGCAGGGTCGGAACGAGCAGTACTTC. Its protein is CASVQGRNEQYF.

This clone was picked up one time. The rearrangement joins TRBV5-1 to TRBJ2-7; D not certain. CDR3 length: 14 residues. V was clipped by 0 bases and J by 2 bases, with 9 bases between them. The germline gives CDR1 SGHRS, CDR2 YFSETQ. The CDR3 region has the DNA TGCGCCAGCAGCTTGGCCGAGAGGCCCTACGAGCAGTACTTC. It encodes CASSLAERPYEQYF.

This clone was seen just once. The gene calls are TRBV5-1 and TRBJ2-2; 15 bases are a match to TRBD2. This CDR3 has 16 residues. Germline V gives CDR1 SGHRS, CDR2 YFSETQ. V shed 4 bases and J 6 bases; nucleotides not matched to a gene: 4. Here the CDR3 reads CASSMGLAGGAGELFF. CDR3 DNA sequence: TGCGCCAGCAGCATGGGACTAGCGGGGGGAGCCGGGGAGCTGTTTTTT. The full variable domain, completed using reference TRBV5-1 and TRBJ2-2, is KAGVTQTPRYLIKTRGQQVTLSCSPISGHRSVSWYQQTPGQGLQFLFEYFSETQRNKGNFPGRFSGRQFSNSRSEMNVSTLELGDSALYLCASSMGLAGGAGELFFGEGSRLTVL.

This clone was counted a few times. This chain links TRBV6-1 with TRBJ1-5; TRBD1 aligns across 8 bases. V gave up 2 bases and J gave up 8 bases; unmatched junction bases: 5. CDR1 is MNHNS, CDR2 SASEGT, per germline. This CDR3 has 14 residues. CDR3 amino acids: CASSEQGAREPQHF. The CDR3 DNA reads TGTGCCAGCAGTGAACAGGGGGCGAGGGAGCCCCAGCATTTT.

The chain recombines TRBV6-1 with TRBJ2-2, with D possibly TRBD1 on 6 matching bases. The ends were cut back, 7 bases at V and 6 bases at J, with 9 bases in the middle. Germline CDR1 MNHNS, CDR2 SASEGT. The CDR3 totals 12 residues. CDR3 DNA: TGTGCCAGCACGCAGGGGTCCGGGGAGCTGTTTTTT. Residues: CASTQGSGELFF.

The chain has TRBV27 and TRBJ2-5; D unresolved. Trimming stripped 0 bases from V and 7 bases from J, with 12 bases between. Germline V lookup: CDR1 MNHEY, CDR2 SMNVEV (reference sequence). The CDR3 sequence is 14 residues long. Written as DNA, the CDR3 is TGTGCCAGCAGTTTATCGCTCACCTCCGGGACCCAGTACTTC. This translates into CASSLSLTSGTQYF.

The chain recombines TRBV6-5 with TRBJ1-2, with D hard to call. The CDR3 has 11 residues. Per germline, CDR1 MNHEY and CDR2 SVGAGI. V was shortened by 8 bases and J by 4 bases, with 8 bases between the two germline ends. The CDR3 nucleotides read TGTGCCAGCGGGGAGGGCTATGGCTACACCTTC. This gives the protein CASGEGYGYTF.

This chain connects TRBV28 to TRBJ1-4, with 8 bases lining up with TRBD1. The CDR3 is 13 amino acids. Germline V lookup: CDR1 MDHEN, CDR2 SYDVKM. V shed 5 bases and J 5 bases; nucleotides not matched to a gene: 1. The CDR3 region has the DNA TGTGCCAGCAGTACAGGGGGGAATGAAAAACTGTTTTTT. This gives the protein CASSTGGNEKLFF.

The chain uses TRBV27 and TRBJ2-3; 15 positions match TRBD2. The CDR3 loop spans 15 amino acids. Trimming cost V 7 bases and J 8 bases; bases outside gene matches: 7. Germline assignment: CDR1 MNHEY and CDR2 SMNVEV (reference sequence). CDR3 residues: CASTWTSGGGRTQYF. In nucleotides, the CDR3 is TGTGCCAGCACCTGGACTAGCGGGGGGGGGCGTACGCAGTATTTT.

As concerns this clone: The sample contains more than one DNA sequence encoding this CDR3. This rearrangement joins TRBV7-3 to TRBJ2-5; TRBD2 is a possible D gene (6 bases). This CDR3 is built from 13 residues. Germline V gene lookup returns CDR1 SGHTA and CDR2 FQGTGA. V dropped 2 bases and J dropped 5 bases, with 9 bases sitting between them. This chain's CDR3 is CASSLDRGETQYF. The CDR3 DNA reads TGTGCCAGCAGCTTAGATCGGGGGGAGACCCAGTACTTC. The entire variable domain, with the rest obtained from reference TRBV7-3 and TRBJ2-5, is as follows: GAGVSQTPSNKVTEKGKYVELRCDPISGHTALYWYRQSLGQGPEFLIYFQGTGAADDSGLPNDRFFAVRPEGSVSTLKIQRTERGDSAVYLCASSLDRGETQYFGPGTRLLVL.

The J gene is TRBJ2-1, the V gene TRBV2; D is ambiguous. CDR1 is SNHLY and CDR2 is FYNNEI in the germline V gene. The CDR3 loop spans 12 amino acids. Trimming removed 6 bases at V and 4 bases at J, with 7 bases between. The CDR3 sequence: CASRADYNEQFF. The DNA of the CDR3 is TGTGCCAGCAGGGCAGATTACAATGAGCAGTTCTTC.

The chain links TRBV11-2 to TRBJ1-5, with D possibly TRBD1 on 6 matching bases. The CDR3 is 13 residues long. V lost 5 bases, J lost 4 bases, and 9 bases lay in between. Germline V gene lookup returns CDR1 SGHAT and CDR2 FQNNGV. The CDR3 spells CASSNTGNQPQHF. CDR3 in DNA: TGTGCCAGCAGCAATACAGGGAATCAGCCCCAGCATTTT.

This clone has only a few counts. V is TRBV6-1 and J is TRBJ1-5; TRBD1 matches 9 bases. The J segment lost 1 base and the V segment lost 1 base, leaving 11 bases of the junction unmatched. This CDR3 comprises 19 residues. Germline-derived CDR1 and CDR2 are MNHNS and SASEGT. The CDR3 region is CASSEGGGTGRFSNQPQHF. The CDR3 bases are TGTGCCAGCAGTGAAGGTGGGGGGACAGGGAGGTTCAGCAATCAGCCCCAGCATTTT.